This is a list of T cell receptor beta chains from one sample in a study of Tregs in tolerant kidney transplant recipients. Assay: immunoSEQ multiplex PCR; the TCRdb copy retains only in-frame clones and omits some. The table lists more than 70,000 clones, more than 85% of them singletons. The specimen was CD4+ T cells from blood (PBMCs), collected 24 months after the transplant. The receptors were gathered from a human patient who received a combined kidney and bone marrow transplant. Some T cells may possibly be graft donor cells. CDR3s include the opening cysteine and the closing phenylalanine or tryptophan. Each record gives: J gene, D gene, clone size, V gene, CDR3 DNA, CDR3 protein. A D gene is named only where the DNA matches it firmly. Size is stated for part of the rows, as once, few or many counts, or as a class when the clone is expanded.

J: TRBJ1-3
D: NA
size: NA
V: TRBV6-6
DNA: TGTGCCAGCAGTTATTCGGAGGGATCAGGAAACACCATATATTTT
CDR3: CASSYSEGSGNTIYF

J: TRBJ1-2
D: NA
size: NA
V: TRBV30
DNA: TGTGCCTGGCTACCGGGGGTGGCCTATGGCTACACCTTC
CDR3: CAWLPGVAYGYTF

J: TRBJ2-3
D: NA
size: NA
V: TRBV4-2
DNA: TGTGCCAGCAGCCAAGAGGGCAGGGGAACAGATACGCAGTATTTT
CDR3: CASSQEGRGTDTQYF

J: TRBJ2-7
D: NA
size: NA
V: TRBV30
DNA: TGTGCCTGGAGTGTACGCGGCGAGCAGTACTTC
CDR3: CAWSVRGEQYF

J: TRBJ1-1
D: NA
size: NA
V: TRBV30
DNA: TGTGCCTGGATCCGCCGCCAGGTGAACACTGAAGCTTTCTTT
CDR3: CAWIRRQVNTEAFF

J: TRBJ2-1
D: NA
size: NA
V: TRBV5-6
DNA: TGTGCCAGCAGCTTGGTTACCGCACATACCTACAATGAGCAGTTCTTC
CDR3: CASSLVTAHTYNEQFF

J: TRBJ2-5
D: NA
size: NA
V: TRBV19
DNA: TGTGCCAGTAGTATTCTGGGGCGAGAGACCCAGTACTTC
CDR3: CASSILGRETQYF

J: TRBJ2-1
D: TRBD1
size: NA
V: TRBV4-2
DNA: TGTGCCAGCAGCCAAGAACCTGGACAGGGTGGCTACAATGAGCAGTTCTTC
CDR3: CASSQEPGQGGYNEQFF

J: TRBJ2-7
D: NA
size: NA
V: TRBV21-1
DNA: TGTGCCAGCAGCAAAAGCCCTAGGGCTAGCGGGAAGGCTAACGAGCAGTACTTC
CDR3: CASSKSPRASGKANEQYF

J: TRBJ1-3
D: NA
size: NA
V: TRBV27
DNA: TGTGCCAGCAGTCCCCGGGAGGCTGGAAACACCATATATTTT
CDR3: CASSPREAGNTIYF

J: TRBJ2-5
D: TRBD1
size: NA
V: TRBV9
DNA: TGTGCCAGCAGCGTTATGGGACAGGGAGAGACCCAGTACTTC
CDR3: CASSVMGQGETQYF

J: TRBJ1-1
D: NA
size: NA
V: TRBV7-2
DNA: TGTGCCAGCAGCCCCTCCGGGCGGGGTCCGAACACTGAAGCTTTCTTT
CDR3: CASSPSGRGPNTEAFF

J: TRBJ2-1
D: TRBD2
size: NA
V: TRBV7-2
DNA: TGTGCCAGCAGCTTAGCAGGGCCGACTAGCGGGAGGGGGAGGAATGAGCAGTTCTTC
CDR3: CASSLAGPTSGRGRNEQFF

J: TRBJ2-7
D: TRBD1
size: NA
V: TRBV28
DNA: TGTGCCAGCAGAGATCCAGGGGGCGTTCACGAGCAGTACTTC
CDR3: CASRDPGGVHEQYF

J: TRBJ1-1
D: TRBD1
size: NA
V: TRBV7-2
DNA: TGTGCCAGCAGCCCAAGGGGGACAGGGGGTACTGAAGCTTTCTTT
CDR3: CASSPRGTGGTEAFF

J: TRBJ1-3
D: NA
size: NA
V: TRBV21-1
DNA: TGTGCCAGCAGCGTAAGGCTGGGCCAAGGGGTACGCGGAAACACCATATATTTT
CDR3: CASSVRLGQGVRGNTIYF

J: TRBJ2-5
D: TRBD1
size: NA
V: TRBV6-5
DNA: TGTGCCAGCAGTGAGGACAGGGCGGAGACCCAGTACTTC
CDR3: CASSEDRAETQYF

J: TRBJ2-1
D: TRBD1
size: NA
V: TRBV15
DNA: TGTGCCACCAGCAGAGGAGGACAGGTGCGCAATGAGCAGTTCTTC
CDR3: CATSRGGQVRNEQFF

J: TRBJ2-7
D: TRBD1
size: NA
V: TRBV6-1
DNA: TGTGCCAGCAGTTCAGGACAGGCCTCCTCCTACGAGCAGTACTTC
CDR3: CASSSGQASSYEQYF

J: TRBJ1-2
D: TRBD1
size: NA
V: TRBV7-3
DNA: TGTGCCAGCAGCCAAGACAGGGGTAATGGCTACACCTTC
CDR3: CASSQDRGNGYTF

J: TRBJ2-1
D: NA
size: NA
V: TRBV7-9
DNA: TGTGCCAGCACCTCTTGGGCCACATACAATGAGCAGTTCTTC
CDR3: CASTSWATYNEQFF

J: TRBJ2-1
D: TRBD1
size: NA
V: TRBV18
DNA: TGTGCCAGCTCACGCGGACAGGGGGTCTACAATGAGCAGTTCTTC
CDR3: CASSRGQGVYNEQFF

J: TRBJ2-3
D: NA
size: NA
V: TRBV9
DNA: TGTGCCAGCAGCCTCTGGGGGCTAGCGGACACAGATACGCAGTATTTT
CDR3: CASSLWGLADTDTQYF

J: TRBJ1-6
D: TRBD1
size: once
V: TRBV11-2
DNA: TGTGCCAGCAGCACCTCGACAGGGGGCGCTGGTTCACCCCTCCACTTT
CDR3: CASSTSTGGAGSPLHF

J: TRBJ2-7
D: TRBD2
size: NA
V: TRBV9
DNA: TGTGCCAGCAGCGTAGGAGAGACTAGCCTTTACGAGCAGTACTTC
CDR3: CASSVGETSLYEQYF

J: TRBJ2-6
D: NA
size: NA
V: TRBV2
DNA: TGTGCCAACCACAGGGTCTCTGGGGCCAACGTCCTGACTTTC
CDR3: CANHRVSGANVLTF

J: TRBJ2-3
D: NA
size: NA
V: TRBV5-1
DNA: TGCGCCAGCAGCTTGGACCCGGGACAAACAGATACGCAGTATTTT
CDR3: CASSLDPGQTDTQYF

J: TRBJ1-4
D: NA
size: NA
V: TRBV28
DNA: TGTGCCAGCAGTGGAGGACAGTATAATGAAAAACTGTTTTTT
CDR3: CASSGGQYNEKLFF

J: TRBJ2-7
D: NA
size: NA
V: TRBV6-6
DNA: TGTGCCAGCAGTTACGGGGACTCGCCTCCTCGGGAGTACTTC
CDR3: CASSYGDSPPREYF

J: TRBJ2-7
D: TRBD1
size: NA
V: TRBV15
DNA: TGTGCCACCGGCGGACAGGGCTTCTACGAGCAGTACTTC
CDR3: CATGGQGFYEQYF

J: TRBJ2-3
D: TRBD2
size: NA
V: TRBV18
DNA: TGTGCCAGCTCACCCGGACTAGCGGGAACCACAGATACGCAGTATTTT
CDR3: CASSPGLAGTTDTQYF

J: TRBJ1-2
D: TRBD1
size: NA
V: TRBV10-3
DNA: TGTGCCATCGCGGGACAGAATGGCTACACCTTC
CDR3: CAIAGQNGYTF

J: TRBJ2-5
D: NA
size: once
V: TRBV23-1
DNA: TGCGCCAGCAGTCAATCGCACAGGGATCGAGAGACCCAGTACTTC
CDR3: CASSQSHRDRETQYF

J: TRBJ2-1
D: NA
size: NA
V: TRBV9
DNA: TGTGCCAGCAGCGTAGGCACAGTTCGGATATCCTCCCAAAATGAGCAGTTCTTC
CDR3: CASSVGTVRISSQNEQFF

J: TRBJ2-5
D: NA
size: NA
V: TRBV9
DNA: TGTGCCAGCAGCGTAGATGGGCTTGTACAAGAGACCCAGTACTTC
CDR3: CASSVDGLVQETQYF

J: TRBJ1-6
D: NA
size: NA
V: TRBV19
DNA: TGTGCCAGTAAGCCCGCGAGCTCCTATAATTCACCCCTCCACTTT
CDR3: CASKPASSYNSPLHF

J: TRBJ2-3
D: NA
size: NA
V: TRBV27
DNA: TGTGCCAGCAGTTTCCTCACAAACACAGATACGCAGTATTTT
CDR3: CASSFLTNTDTQYF

J: TRBJ2-2
D: NA
size: NA
V: TRBV18
DNA: TGTGCCAGCTCACCGGCAGGGAGGAGAATCGGGGAGCTGTTTTTT
CDR3: CASSPAGRRIGELFF

J: TRBJ1-2
D: TRBD1
size: NA
V: TRBV5-4
DNA: TGTGCCAGCAGCCACATCTACAGGGGCGGCTATGGCTACACCTTC
CDR3: CASSHIYRGGYGYTF

J: TRBJ1-1
D: TRBD1
size: once
V: TRBV5-1
DNA: TGCGCCAGCAGAACGGGACAGACCACTGAAGCTTTCTTT
CDR3: CASRTGQTTEAFF

J: TRBJ2-2
D: NA
size: NA
V: TRBV9
DNA: TGTGCCAGCAGCTCTACTCAGAACACCGGGGAGCTGTTTTTT
CDR3: CASSSTQNTGELFF

J: TRBJ1-1
D: NA
size: NA
V: TRBV19
DNA: TGTGCCAGTAGTACCCAATTGATTCACGACAATATTATAGCTGAAGCTTTCTTT
CDR3: CASSTQLIHDNIIAEAFF

J: TRBJ2-7
D: TRBD2
size: NA
V: TRBV28
DNA: TGTGCCAGCGGACTAGCGGGGGCTACCTACGAGCAGTACTTC
CDR3: CASGLAGATYEQYF

J: TRBJ2-1
D: TRBD2
size: NA
V: TRBV12-5
DNA: TGTGCTAGTGGTTCCGGACTAGCGGGATACAATGAGCAGTTCTTC
CDR3: CASGSGLAGYNEQFF

J: TRBJ2-7
D: NA
size: NA
V: TRBV10-3
DNA: TGTGCCATCAGTGAGTCCGGGGGAGACGAGCAGTACTTC
CDR3: CAISESGGDEQYF

J: TRBJ1-1
D: TRBD1
size: NA
V: TRBV5-4
DNA: TGTGCCAGCAGCTTTTGGGACAGCGCTGAAGCTTTCTTT
CDR3: CASSFWDSAEAFF

J: TRBJ2-1
D: TRBD2
size: NA
V: TRBV19
DNA: TGTGCCAGTAGTAGACTAGCGGGAGGGCCCGGTGAGCAGTTCTTC
CDR3: CASSRLAGGPGEQFF

J: TRBJ2-2
D: NA
size: NA
V: TRBV6-4
DNA: TGTGCCAGCAGTGAATTAGCGAACACCGGGGAGCTGTTTTTT
CDR3: CASSELANTGELFF

J: TRBJ2-2
D: NA
size: NA
V: TRBV25-1
DNA: TGTGCCAGCACCTCTAGAAGAGGGAGCAACACCGGGGAGCTGTTTTTT
CDR3: CASTSRRGSNTGELFF

J: TRBJ2-1
D: TRBD2
size: few
V: TRBV2
DNA: TGTGCCAGCAGTGGACTAGCTACCCTAAACAATGAGCAGTTCTTC
CDR3: CASSGLATLNNEQFF

J: TRBJ2-1
D: TRBD1
size: NA
V: TRBV2
DNA: TGTGCCAGCAGTGGAGGGACAGGGGGATTCTATGAGCAGTTCTTC
CDR3: CASSGGTGGFYEQFF

J: TRBJ1-6
D: TRBD1
size: NA
V: TRBV7-8
DNA: TGTGCCAGCAGCTTGGACAGGGGGGGCAATTCCCCCCTCCACTTT
CDR3: CASSLDRGGNSPLHF

J: TRBJ2-7
D: NA
size: NA
V: TRBV5-1
DNA: TGCGCCAGCAGCTTGGTGGAGGGCTACGAGCAGTACTTC
CDR3: CASSLVEGYEQYF

J: TRBJ2-1
D: NA
size: NA
V: TRBV11-2
DNA: TGTGCCAGCAGCCCTGGGAGCCACAATGAGCAGTTCTTC
CDR3: CASSPGSHNEQFF

J: TRBJ2-7
D: NA
size: NA
V: TRBV4-3
DNA: TGCGCCAGCAGCCAAACGACCCACAGCTACGAGCAGTACTTC
CDR3: CASSQTTHSYEQYF

J: TRBJ2-1
D: TRBD2
size: NA
V: TRBV5-1
DNA: TGCGCCAGCAGCTTGGCCGGACTAGCGGGACGAGGCAACAATGAGCAGTTCTTC
CDR3: CASSLAGLAGRGNNEQFF

J: TRBJ2-1
D: TRBD1
size: NA
V: TRBV27
DNA: TGTGCCAGCAGTTTAACAGGGGAAGCCTACAATGAGCAGTTCTTC
CDR3: CASSLTGEAYNEQFF

J: TRBJ2-1
D: NA
size: NA
V: TRBV25-1
DNA: TGTGCCAGCAGTCCAGCGGAGAAATACAATGAGCAGTTCTTC
CDR3: CASSPAEKYNEQFF

J: TRBJ2-7
D: NA
size: NA
V: TRBV4-2
DNA: TGTGCCAGCAGCCAAGAAAGAACCACTCCTCCCCTCTACGAGCAGTACTTC
CDR3: CASSQERTTPPLYEQYF